This TCR beta chain was retrieved from a study of blood T cell repertoires in COVID-19. Assay used: immunoSEQ multiplex PCR; TCRdb lists only in-frame clones, some missing. Of 230,000 or so clones in the sample, less than 90% were seen once. The V gene end was trimmed by 6 bases and the J gene end by 4 bases; junction bases not matched to a gene: 8. This CDR3 contains 15 residues. Germline V gene lookup returns CDR1 SGHRS and CDR2 YFSETQ. The TCR sequence derives from a woman younger than 45 who had recovered from COVID-19. The J gene is TRBJ2-3, the V gene TRBV5-1; 10 nucleotides align to TRBD2. Sequenced sample: PBMCs or T cells enriched from blood (not recorded which). CDR3 protein: CASIPAGGPPDTQYF. The CDR3 DNA reads as TGCGCCAGCATTCCAGCGGGGGGGCCCCCAGATACGCAGTATTTT.